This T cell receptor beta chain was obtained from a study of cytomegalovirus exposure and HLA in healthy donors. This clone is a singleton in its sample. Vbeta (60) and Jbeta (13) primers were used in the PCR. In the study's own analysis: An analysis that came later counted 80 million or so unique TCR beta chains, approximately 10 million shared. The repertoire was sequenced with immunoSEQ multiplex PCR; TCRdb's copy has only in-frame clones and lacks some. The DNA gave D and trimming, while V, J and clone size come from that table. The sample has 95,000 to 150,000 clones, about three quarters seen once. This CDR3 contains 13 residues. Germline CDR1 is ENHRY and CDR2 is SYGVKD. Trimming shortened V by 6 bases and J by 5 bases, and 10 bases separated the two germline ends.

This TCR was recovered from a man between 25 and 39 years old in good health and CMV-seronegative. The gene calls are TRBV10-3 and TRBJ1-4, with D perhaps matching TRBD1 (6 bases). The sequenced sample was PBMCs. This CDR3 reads CAISDRLNEKLFF. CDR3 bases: TGTGCCATCAGCGACAGGTTAAATGAAAAACTGTTTTTT.